What follows are 2 T cell receptor beta chains derived from one specimen sequenced in a study of T cells in Graves' hyperthyroidism and ophthalmopathy (dated by TCRdb to between 2018 and 2021). Library generation was performed with multiplex PCR. Sequencing was performed on an Illumina HiSeq 2000. The TCR beta CDR3 regions were amplified from RNA transcripts. For the first round of RT-PCR on the TCR CDR3, the HTBI primer set was used together with the Qiagen OneStep RT-PCR kit. TCRdb reprocessed the public reads (quality trimming at Q25 with fastp, clone calling with MiXCR) and kept in-frame beta chains. Each CDR3 protein gets just one entry, which takes the most common genes and DNA from the rows behind it. Within this sample are about 620,000 distinct CDR3 sequences, with about 17% of them counted one time only. Of the sample, approximately 3.8% is held by the ten largest clones. What was sequenced was blood. The source is a woman aged 30 to 39 with Graves' hyperthyroidism.

As to this clonotype: This may come from a read error, since a much larger clone is one base off. The rearrangement links TRBV2 to TRBJ1-2; possible D gene TRBD1, 6 bases. The CDR3 has 13 amino acids. The germline V gene encodes CDR1 SNHLY and CDR2 FYNNEI. The CDR3 spells CVSSDRWNYGYTF. As DNA, the CDR3 is TGTGTCAGCAGTGACAGGTGGAACTATGGCTACACCTTC.

This clonotype appeared a few times. This chain joins TRBV19 and TRBJ1-1; D not resolved. CDR1 and CDR2 from the germline V gene are LNHDA and SQIVND (reference sequence). This CDR3 comprises 14 residues. Between the trimmed V and J ends, which lost 6 bases and 1 base, there was a span of 12 bases. Written as DNA, the CDR3 is TGTGCCAGTAGCTTGGGATATGGGAACACTGAAGCTTTCTTT. This encodes CASSLGYGNTEAFF.